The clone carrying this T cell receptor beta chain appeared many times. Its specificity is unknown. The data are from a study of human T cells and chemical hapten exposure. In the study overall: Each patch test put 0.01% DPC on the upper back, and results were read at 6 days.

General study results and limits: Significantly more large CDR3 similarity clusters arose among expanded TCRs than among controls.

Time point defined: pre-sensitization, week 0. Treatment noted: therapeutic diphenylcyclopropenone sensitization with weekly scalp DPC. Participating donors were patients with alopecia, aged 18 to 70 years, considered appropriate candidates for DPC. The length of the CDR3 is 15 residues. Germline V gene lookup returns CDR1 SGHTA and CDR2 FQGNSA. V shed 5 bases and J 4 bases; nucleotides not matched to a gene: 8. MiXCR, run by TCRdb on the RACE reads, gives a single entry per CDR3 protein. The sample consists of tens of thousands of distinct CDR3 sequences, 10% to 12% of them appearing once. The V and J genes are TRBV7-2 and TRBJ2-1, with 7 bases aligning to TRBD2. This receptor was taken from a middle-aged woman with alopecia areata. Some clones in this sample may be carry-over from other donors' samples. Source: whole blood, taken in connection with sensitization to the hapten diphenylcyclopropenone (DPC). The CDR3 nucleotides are TGTGCCAGCAGCCCAGCCTGGACTAGTTACAATGAGCAGTTCTTC. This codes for CASSPAWTSYNEQFF.